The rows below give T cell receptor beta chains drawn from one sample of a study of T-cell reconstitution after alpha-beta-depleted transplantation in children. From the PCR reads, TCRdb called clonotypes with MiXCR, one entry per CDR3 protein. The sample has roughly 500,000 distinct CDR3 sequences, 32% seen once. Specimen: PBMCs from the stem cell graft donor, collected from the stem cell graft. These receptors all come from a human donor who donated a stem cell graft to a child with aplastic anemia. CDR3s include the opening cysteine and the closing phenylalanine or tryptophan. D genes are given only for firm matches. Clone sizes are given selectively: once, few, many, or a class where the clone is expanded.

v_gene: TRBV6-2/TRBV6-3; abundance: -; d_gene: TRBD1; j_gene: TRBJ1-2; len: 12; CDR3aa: CASLTGVEGYTF; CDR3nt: TGTGCCAGCCTTACAGGGGTAGAGGGCTACACCTTC
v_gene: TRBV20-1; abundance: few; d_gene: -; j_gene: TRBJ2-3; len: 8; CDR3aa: CSVDTQYF; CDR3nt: TGCAGTGTAGATACGCAGTATTTT
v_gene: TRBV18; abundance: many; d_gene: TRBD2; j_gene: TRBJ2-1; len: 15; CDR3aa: CASSPRGAGDNEQFF; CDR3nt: TGTGCCAGCTCACCACGAGGGGCGGGGGACAATGAGCAGTTCTTC
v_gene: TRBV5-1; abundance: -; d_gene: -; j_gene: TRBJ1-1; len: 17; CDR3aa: CASSLGLYLRQNTEAFF; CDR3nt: TGCGCCAGCAGCTTGGGCCTATACCTCAGACAGAACACTGAAGCTTTCTTT
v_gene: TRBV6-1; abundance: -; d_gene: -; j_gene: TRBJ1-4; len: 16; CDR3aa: CASSPQGPPTNEKLFF; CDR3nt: TGTGCCAGCAGTCCCCAGGGACCTCCCACTAATGAAAAACTGTTTTTT
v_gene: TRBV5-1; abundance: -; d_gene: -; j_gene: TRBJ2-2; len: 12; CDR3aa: CASRLREGELFF; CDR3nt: TGCGCCAGCAGGCTGCGTGAGGGGGAGCTGTTTTTT
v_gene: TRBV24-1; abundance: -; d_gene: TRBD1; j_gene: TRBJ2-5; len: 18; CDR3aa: CATSDWRRTGTAQETQYF; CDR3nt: TGTGCCACCAGTGATTGGCGAAGAACCGGGACAGCTCAAGAGACCCAGTACTTC
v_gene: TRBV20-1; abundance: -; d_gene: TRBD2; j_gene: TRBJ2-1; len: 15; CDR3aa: CSARHSSGTYNEQFF; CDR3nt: TGCAGTGCTAGACATTCCAGCGGGACCTACAATGAGCAGTTCTTC
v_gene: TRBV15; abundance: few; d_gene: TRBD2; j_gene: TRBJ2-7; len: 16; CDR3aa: CATSSGLAGLSYEQYF; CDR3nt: TGTGCCACCAGCAGTGGACTAGCGGGGCTCTCCTACGAGCAGTACTTC
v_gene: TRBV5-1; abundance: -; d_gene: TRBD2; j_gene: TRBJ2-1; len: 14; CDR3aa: CASTPGLENNEQFF; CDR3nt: TGCGCCAGCACCCCGGGACTAGAAAACAATGAGCAGTTCTTC